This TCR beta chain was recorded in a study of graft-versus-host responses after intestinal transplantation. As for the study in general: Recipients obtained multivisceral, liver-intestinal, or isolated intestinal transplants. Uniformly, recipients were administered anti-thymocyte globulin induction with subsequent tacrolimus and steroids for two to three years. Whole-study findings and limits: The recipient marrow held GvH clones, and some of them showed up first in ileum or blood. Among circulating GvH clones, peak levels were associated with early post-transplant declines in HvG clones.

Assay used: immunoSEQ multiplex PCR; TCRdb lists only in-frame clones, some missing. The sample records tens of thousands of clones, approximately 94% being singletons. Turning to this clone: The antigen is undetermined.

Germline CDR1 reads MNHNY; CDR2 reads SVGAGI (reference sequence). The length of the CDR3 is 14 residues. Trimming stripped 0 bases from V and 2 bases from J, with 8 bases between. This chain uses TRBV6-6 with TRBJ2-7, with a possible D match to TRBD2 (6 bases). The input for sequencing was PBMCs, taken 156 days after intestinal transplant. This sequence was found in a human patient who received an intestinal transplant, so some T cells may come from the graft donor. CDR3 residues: CASSYSGTAYEQYF. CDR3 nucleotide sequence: TGTGCCAGCAGTTACTCCGGGACTGCCTACGAGCAGTACTTC.